Listed below are T cell receptor beta chains from one sample, sequenced in a study of blood T cell repertoires in COVID-19. The method was immunoSEQ multiplex PCR; TCRdb's version includes in-frame clones alone and lacks a portion of them. The sample holds 25,000 to 30,000 clones, about 88% seen once. Sequencing was done on a sample of peripheral blood. The receptors derive from a human donor with acute or convalescent COVID-19. The donor label of this sample is uncertain. The conserved cysteine and the conserved F or W are not part of the CDR3 here. Each record gives: J gene, V gene, CDR3 length, CDR3 protein.

>TRBJ2-7|TRBV6-5|13
ASSTSGTGVDEQY
>TRBJ2-5|TRBV3-1/TRBV3-2|14
ASISRLADLQETQY
>TRBJ2-5|TRBV27|12
ASSLRGAFETQY
>TRBJ2-3|TRBV20-1|9
SARDRDTQY
>TRBJ2-4|TRBV19|10
ATRGAKNIQY
>TRBJ2-7|TRBV7-9|12
ASSLDRAPDEQY
>TRBJ2-1|TRBV7-3|13
ASSDRGDQYNEQF
>TRBJ1-2|TRBV12-3/TRBV12-4|10
ASSLQGRGYT
>TRBJ2-5|TRBV7-9|12
ASSLFRVGETQY
>TRBJ2-2|TRBV5-1|14
ASSQQGAGYDRQLF
>TRBJ2-5|TRBV11-2|14
ASSLDPLGGMETQY
>TRBJ2-7|TRBV3-1/TRBV3-2|10
ASSQNSREQY
>TRBJ2-3|TRBV9|13
ASSVEGDETDTQY
>TRBJ1-3|TRBV7-6|14
ASSLARRSSGNTIY
>TRBJ2-1|TRBV18|11
ASSPIQGSEQF
>TRBJ2-5|TRBV7-8|13
ASSKLLAGEETQY
>TRBJ1-2|TRBV5-5|11
ASSLGQGFGYT
>TRBJ2-2|TRBV19|12
ASSKGQLIGELF
>TRBJ1-1|TRBV5-6|12
ASSLGERYTEAF
>TRBJ1-4|TRBV19|14
ASSTRGPGVGEKLF
>TRBJ1-3|TRBV11-2|14
ASSLTEGSSGNTIY
>TRBJ1-6|TRBV6-5|12
ASRTTDTNSPLH
>TRBJ1-2|TRBV19|11
ASSTQGARGYT
>TRBJ1-2|TRBV18|15
ASSPPGQGAGLGGYT
>TRBJ2-7|TRBV5-1|11
ASSLMGQYEQY
>TRBJ1-4|TRBV9|14
ASSAGQVYPNEKLF
>TRBJ2-5|TRBV7-8|10
ASSPSAGAQY
>TRBJ1-2|TRBV5-5|11
ASSLSGNYGYT
>TRBJ2-7|TRBV6-5|13
ASSFTSGRKYEQY
>TRBJ2-2|TRBV27|13
ASSLGTGFPGELF
>TRBJ1-1|TRBV19|13
ASSAYTGGNAEAF
>TRBJ1-2|TRBV7-8|13
ASSLSPGGVSGYT
>TRBJ2-5|TRBV2|14
ASSPGLAGGLETQY
>TRBJ1-4|TRBV7-9|12
ASSPDRNNEKLF
>TRBJ2-3|TRBV19|12
ASSLGTATDTQY
>TRBJ2-3|TRBV24-1|14
ATSDFDLDGTDTQY
>TRBJ1-4|TRBV30|10
AWRDTDKSLF
>TRBJ2-1|TRBV19|11
ASSPGLDNEQF
>TRBJ2-7|TRBV5-4|13
ASSRGVGSAYEQY
>TRBJ1-5|TRBV19|14
ASSPGGQGRHQPQH
>TRBJ1-4|TRBV5-1|14
ASSLAERGLGEKLF
>TRBJ1-2|TRBV12-3/TRBV12-4|10
ASSLDGYGYT
>TRBJ2-7|TRBV13|13
ASSRRTALPYEQY